The sample holds one count of the clone carrying this TCR beta chain. The antigen is unknown. The protocol was immunoSEQ multiplex PCR, while the TCRdb copy is restricted to in-frame clones and leaves out a portion. Among about 220,000 clones, over 80% were seen once, and the ten largest hold about 14%. CDR1 and CDR2 (germline): SGHAT, FQNNGV. V was cut by 1 base and J by 0 bases, with 6 bases left in between. This CDR3 has 14 residues. The data are from a study of cytomegalovirus exposure and HLA in healthy donors. Broader study findings: The study flagged around 160 TCR beta chains as cytomegalovirus-associated. Under in vitro conditions, a few CMV-associated chains were confirmed as specific for CMV antigens.

This chain joins TRBV11-2 and TRBJ1-1; D is unresolved. The sequencing sample was made of PBMCs. The clonotype was recovered from a woman aged 25 to 39 in good health and CMV-seropositive. CDR3 in DNA: TGTGCCAGCAGCTTAGGGGCCCTGAACACTGAAGCTTTCTTT. Protein product: CASSLGALNTEAFF.